These T cell receptor beta chains were read from a single sample in a study of T cell repertoires in aging, cancer and after chemotherapy. TCRdb itself ran the multiplex PCR reads through MiXCR, one entry per CDR3 protein. The table lists about 7,500 distinct CDR3 sequences, about 29% of them singletons. What was sequenced was blood. All receptors derive from a human donor with a blood cancer. Each CDR3 is given with its conserved first and last residue. Fields, in order: D gene, clone size, J gene, V gene, CDR3 protein. The D gene is left open where the match is weak. Some rows mark clone size as missing; the rest say once, few, many or name a class of expanded clone.

NA,NA,TRBJ1-6,TRBV5-4,CASSFSQGDYNSPLHF
NA,NA,TRBJ1-1,TRBV12-3/TRBV12-4,CASSLRGDGTEAFF
NA,few,TRBJ2-1,TRBV12-3/TRBV12-4,CASSLANEQFF
NA,NA,TRBJ2-3,TRBV6-4,CASSEIGGSTDTQYF
NA,few,TRBJ1-5,TRBV19,CASSEYKGNQPQHF
NA,medium-sized,TRBJ1-2,TRBV19,CASSILQGTSGYTF
NA,NA,TRBJ2-2,TRBV5-1,CASSRDSDAGELFF
NA,medium-sized,TRBJ1-1,TRBV19,CASTRGNTEAFF
TRBD1,NA,TRBJ2-5,TRBV6-5,CASSYSRTGGLQTQYF
NA,NA,TRBJ1-1,TRBV30,CAWSGGGITEAFF
NA,NA,TRBJ2-2,TRBV5-5,CASSPSSGDTGELFF
NA,once,TRBJ2-2,TRBV11-3,CASSSTEEVEVELFF
NA,few,TRBJ1-2,TRBV18,CASSPSGLHYGYTF
NA,few,TRBJ2-2,TRBV15,CATSQTGTGFGTGELFF
NA,NA,TRBJ2-7,TRBV19,CASTRGSRYNEQYF
NA,once,TRBJ2-5,TRBV4-2,CASSQDPTSYETQYF
NA,NA,TRBJ1-6,TRBV14,CASSRNNSPLHF
TRBD1,few,TRBJ2-1,TRBV20-1,CSARKGQGVGNEQFF
NA,NA,TRBJ1-2,TRBV18,CASSPPTGTSYGYTF
TRBD2,NA,TRBJ2-3,TRBV10-3,CATRGSGGTTDTQYF
TRBD1,few,TRBJ1-2,TRBV10-3,CAISERQGAYGYTF